A selection of T cell receptor beta chains follows, all from one sample in a study of blood T cells in healthy people across ages. Each CDR3 protein is one row after TCRdb ran MiXCR on the 5' RACE reads. The data show hundreds of thousands of distinct CDR3 sequences, around a quarter seen once. Another study also made use of these data, one on T cells of mothers and their children.

The sequencing sample was made of blood. The receptors here all came from a boy aged 5 to 17 in good health. CDR3s include the opening cysteine and the closing phenylalanine or tryptophan. The D gene is left open where the match is weak. Not every row has a clone size; where given, it reads once, few, many or a size class.

V gene,clone size,J gene,D gene,CDR3 DNA,CDR3 protein
TRBV20-1,few,TRBJ2-5,.,TGCAGTGCTGGCCCCGGAGGAGAGACCCAGTACTTC,CSAGPGGETQYF
TRBV6-1,few,TRBJ2-5,TRBD2,TGTGCCAGCAGTCCCGGGGTAGCGGGGGCCAGTGACGAGACCCAGTACTTC,CASSPGVAGASDETQYF
TRBV27,few,TRBJ2-7,TRBD1,TGTGCCAGCAGTACCCTGACAGGGACCTACGAGCAGTACTTC,CASSTLTGTYEQYF
TRBV9,.,TRBJ2-7,TRBD1,TGTGCCAGCAGCGATGACCGGGACAGGGGGTCCTACGAGCAGTACTTC,CASSDDRDRGSYEQYF
TRBV5-1,.,TRBJ1-1,.,TGCGCCAGCAGCTTGGTGGACAGTGAAGCTTTCTTT,CASSLVDSEAFF
TRBV5-1,few,TRBJ2-3,TRBD2,TGCGCCAGCAGCCTAGGACTAGCGGGGGGAGGCGGCACAGATACGCAGTATTTT,CASSLGLAGGGGTDTQYF
TRBV6-5,.,TRBJ1-2,TRBD1,TGTGCCAGCACTACGGACAGGGGTGGTGGCTACACCTTC,CASTTDRGGGYTF
TRBV20-1,.,TRBJ2-3,.,TGCAGTGCTAGTAGCTACTTGGACGACACAGATACGCAGTATTTT,CSASSYLDDTDTQYF
TRBV12-3/TRBV12-4,few,TRBJ1-4,.,TGTGCCAGCAGTCGTGGGGGCGTCGGGCCACTGTTTTTT,CASSRGGVGPLFF
TRBV6-5,few,TRBJ2-7,.,TGTGCCAGCAGTTACTCTGGGGGCATATACGAGCAGTACTTC,CASSYSGGIYEQYF
TRBV6-2/TRBV6-3,few,TRBJ1-2,.,TGTGCCAGCAGTTCCTATGTTTTTGGCGTAGATGGCTACACCTTC,CASSSYVFGVDGYTF
TRBV6-1,.,TRBJ1-1,.,TGTACCAGCAGTGAAGCAATAGGGCACGGGGAAGCTTTCTTT,CTSSEAIGHGEAFF
TRBV12-3/TRBV12-4,.,TRBJ2-5,.,TGTGCCAGCAGATGGACAGCGGGAGAGACCCAGTACTTC,CASRWTAGETQYF
TRBV7-8,.,TRBJ2-7,.,TGTGCCAGCAGCACGCCGGGCGAGCAGTACTTC,CASSTPGEQYF
TRBV10-3,.,TRBJ2-3,.,TGTGCCATCGGGGACCGCACAGATACGCAGTATTTT,CAIGDRTDTQYF
TRBV25-1,.,TRBJ2-1,TRBD2,TGTGCCAGCAGTATGAAGGTCAGGACTAGCGGATACAATGAGCAGTTCTTC,CASSMKVRTSGYNEQFF
TRBV12-5,.,TRBJ2-5,.,TGTGCTAGTGTTGGGTCGGAGACCCAGTACTTC,CASVGSETQYF
TRBV29-1,few,TRBJ1-1,.,TGCAGCGTTGTAGACGGATGGACCACTGAAGCTTTCTTT,CSVVDGWTTEAFF
TRBV12-3/TRBV12-4,few,TRBJ2-1,.,TGTGCCAGCAGCGGGGCCAAAAATGAGCAGTTCTTC,CASSGAKNEQFF
TRBV14,.,TRBJ2-5,.,TGTGCCAGCAGCCAAGGTCCGCGGGCGATCACAAAGACCCAGTACTTC,CASSQGPRAITKTQYF
TRBV18,few,TRBJ2-5,TRBD1,TGTGCCAGCTCACCTTTCGAACAGGGGATGGAGACCCAGTACTTC,CASSPFEQGMETQYF